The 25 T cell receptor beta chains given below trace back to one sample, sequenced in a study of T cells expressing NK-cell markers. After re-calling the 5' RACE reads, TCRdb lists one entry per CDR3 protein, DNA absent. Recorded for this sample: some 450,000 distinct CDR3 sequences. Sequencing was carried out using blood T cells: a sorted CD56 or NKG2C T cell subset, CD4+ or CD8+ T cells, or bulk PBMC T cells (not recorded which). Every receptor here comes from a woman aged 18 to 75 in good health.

The CDR3 spells CASRRRATDTQYF. The V gene is TRBV28, the J gene TRBJ2-3; the D call of TRBD1 rests on TCRdb alone, since no DNA is present to check it. Per germline, CDR1 MDHEN and CDR2 SYDVKM. The CDR3 runs 13 residues.

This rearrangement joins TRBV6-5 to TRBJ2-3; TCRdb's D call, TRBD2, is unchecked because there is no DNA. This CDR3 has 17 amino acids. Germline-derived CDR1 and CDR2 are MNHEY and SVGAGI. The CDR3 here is CASSYLGLAGSADTQYF.

The CDR3 spells CASSFPSLVGELFF. The chain combines TRBV5-6 with TRBJ2-2. Per germline, CDR1 SGHDT and CDR2 YYEEEE. The CDR3 spans 14 residues. Full variable domain (outside the CDR3, taken from reference TRBV5-6 and TRBJ2-2): DAGVTQSPTHLIKTRGQQVTLRCSPKSGHDTVSWYQQALGQGPQFIFQYYEEEERQRGNFPDRFSGHQFPNYSSELNVNALLLGDSALYLCASSFPSLVGELFFGEGSRLTVL.

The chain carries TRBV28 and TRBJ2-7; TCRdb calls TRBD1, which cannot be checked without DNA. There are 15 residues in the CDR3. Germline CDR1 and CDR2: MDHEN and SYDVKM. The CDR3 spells CASSSRRVRAYEQYF. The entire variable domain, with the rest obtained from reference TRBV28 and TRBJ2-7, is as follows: DVKVTQSSRYLVKRTGEKVFLECVQDMDHENMFWYRQDPGLGLRLIYFSYDVKMKEKGDIPEGYSVSREKKERFSLILESASTNQTSMYLCASSSRRVRAYEQYFGPGTRLTVT.

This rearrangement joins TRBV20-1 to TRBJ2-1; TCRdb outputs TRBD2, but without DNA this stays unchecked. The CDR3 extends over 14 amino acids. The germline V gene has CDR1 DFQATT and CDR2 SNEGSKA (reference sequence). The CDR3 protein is CSARSGRAGNEQFF.

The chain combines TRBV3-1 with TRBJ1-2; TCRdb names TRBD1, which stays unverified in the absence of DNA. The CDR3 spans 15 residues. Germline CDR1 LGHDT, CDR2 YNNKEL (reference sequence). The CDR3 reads CASSQRTQSNYGYTF.

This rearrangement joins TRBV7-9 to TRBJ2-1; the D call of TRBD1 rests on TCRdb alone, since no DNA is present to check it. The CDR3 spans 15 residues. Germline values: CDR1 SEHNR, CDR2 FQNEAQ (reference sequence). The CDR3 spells CASTAGLSSYNEQFF.

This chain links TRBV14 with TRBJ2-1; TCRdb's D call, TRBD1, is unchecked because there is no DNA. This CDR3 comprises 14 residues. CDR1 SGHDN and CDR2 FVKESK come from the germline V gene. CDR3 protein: CASSQEGPYNEQFF. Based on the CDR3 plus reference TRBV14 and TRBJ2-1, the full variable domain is EAGVTQFPSHSVIEKGQTVTLRCDPISGHDNLYWYRRVMGKEIKFLLHFVKESKQDESGMPNNRFLAERTGGTYSTLKVQPAELEDSGVYFCASSQEGPYNEQFFGPGTRLTVL.

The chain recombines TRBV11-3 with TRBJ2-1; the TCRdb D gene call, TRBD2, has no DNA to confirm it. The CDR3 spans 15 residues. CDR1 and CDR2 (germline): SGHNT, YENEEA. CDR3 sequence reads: CASSGAGTIYNEQFF.

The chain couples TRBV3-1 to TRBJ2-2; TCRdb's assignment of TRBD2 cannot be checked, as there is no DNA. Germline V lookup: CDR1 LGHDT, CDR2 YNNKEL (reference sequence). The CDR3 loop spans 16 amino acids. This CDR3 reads CASSETSGGADGELFF.

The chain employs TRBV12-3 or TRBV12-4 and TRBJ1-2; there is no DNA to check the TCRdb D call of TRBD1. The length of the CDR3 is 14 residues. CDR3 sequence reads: CATYSYDSTYGYTF.

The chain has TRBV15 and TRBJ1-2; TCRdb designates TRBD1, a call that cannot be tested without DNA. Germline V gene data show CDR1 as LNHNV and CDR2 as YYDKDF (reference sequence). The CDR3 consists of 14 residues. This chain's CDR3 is CATSKQGAEDGYTF.

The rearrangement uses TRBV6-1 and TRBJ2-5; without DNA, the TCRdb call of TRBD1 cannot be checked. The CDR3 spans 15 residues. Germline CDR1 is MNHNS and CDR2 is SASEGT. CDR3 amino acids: CASSPQGRGQETQYF.

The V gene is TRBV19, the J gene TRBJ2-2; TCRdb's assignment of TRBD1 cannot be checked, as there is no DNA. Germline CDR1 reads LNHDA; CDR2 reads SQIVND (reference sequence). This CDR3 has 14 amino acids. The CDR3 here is CASKTEPHTGELFF. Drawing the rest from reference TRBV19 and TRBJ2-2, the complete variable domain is DGGITQSPKYLFRKEGQNVTLSCEQNLNHDAMYWYRQDPGQGLRLIYYSQIVNDFQKGDIAEGYSVSREKKESFPLTVTSAQKNPTAFYLCASKTEPHTGELFFGEGSRLTVL.

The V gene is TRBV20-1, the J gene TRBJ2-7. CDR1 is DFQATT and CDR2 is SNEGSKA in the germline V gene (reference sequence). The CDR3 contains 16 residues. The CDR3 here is CSARDWVSSPTYEQYF.

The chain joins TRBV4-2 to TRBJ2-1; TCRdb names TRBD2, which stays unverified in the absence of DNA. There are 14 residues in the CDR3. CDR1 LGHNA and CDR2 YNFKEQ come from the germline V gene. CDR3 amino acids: CASTPREGPNEQFF.

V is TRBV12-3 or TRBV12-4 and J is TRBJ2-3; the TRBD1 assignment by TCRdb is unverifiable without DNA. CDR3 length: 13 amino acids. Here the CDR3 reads CASRPQLPDTQYF.

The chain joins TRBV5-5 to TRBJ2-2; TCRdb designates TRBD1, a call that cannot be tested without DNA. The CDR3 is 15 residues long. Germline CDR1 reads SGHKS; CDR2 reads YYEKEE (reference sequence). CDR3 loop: CASSRQGEKTGELFF.

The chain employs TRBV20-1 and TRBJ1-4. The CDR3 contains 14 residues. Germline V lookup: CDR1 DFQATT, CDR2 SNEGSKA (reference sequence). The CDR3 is CSAKLRINNEKLFF.

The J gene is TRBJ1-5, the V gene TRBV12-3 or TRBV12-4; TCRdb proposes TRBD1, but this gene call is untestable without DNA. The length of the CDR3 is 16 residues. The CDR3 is CASSPPGTLYNQPQHF.

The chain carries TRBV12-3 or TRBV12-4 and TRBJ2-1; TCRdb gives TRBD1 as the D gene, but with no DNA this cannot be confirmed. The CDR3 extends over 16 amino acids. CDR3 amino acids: CASHGWGPASPYEQFF.

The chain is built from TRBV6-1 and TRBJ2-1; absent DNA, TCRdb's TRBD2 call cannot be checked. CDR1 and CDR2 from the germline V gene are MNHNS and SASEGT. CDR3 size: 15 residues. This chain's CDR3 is CASSTGLAGIDEQFF.

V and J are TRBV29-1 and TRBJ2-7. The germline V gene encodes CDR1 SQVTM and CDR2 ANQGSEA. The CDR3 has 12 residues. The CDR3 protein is CSSKDLTYEQYF.

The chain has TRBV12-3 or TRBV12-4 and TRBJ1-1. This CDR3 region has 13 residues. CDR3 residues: CASSFNPRTEAFF.

CDR3: CASSLHGGSAGDTQYF. V gene TRBV12-3 or TRBV12-4 combines with J gene TRBJ2-3; no DNA is available, so the TRBD2 call from TCRdb remains unchecked. CDR3 length: 16 residues.